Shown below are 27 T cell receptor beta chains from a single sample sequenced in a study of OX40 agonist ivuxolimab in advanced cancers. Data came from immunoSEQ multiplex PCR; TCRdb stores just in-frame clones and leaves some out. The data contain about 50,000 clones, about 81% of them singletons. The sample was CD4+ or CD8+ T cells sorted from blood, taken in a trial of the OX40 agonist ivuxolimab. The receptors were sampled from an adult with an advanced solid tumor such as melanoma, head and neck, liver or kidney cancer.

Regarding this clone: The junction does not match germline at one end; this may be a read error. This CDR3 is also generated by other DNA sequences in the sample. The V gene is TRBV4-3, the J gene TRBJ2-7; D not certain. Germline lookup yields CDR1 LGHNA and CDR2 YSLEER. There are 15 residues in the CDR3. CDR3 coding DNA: TGCGCCAGTAGCCAAGGAAGAAACTCGAGGTACGAGCAGTACTTC. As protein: CASSQGRNSRYEQYF.

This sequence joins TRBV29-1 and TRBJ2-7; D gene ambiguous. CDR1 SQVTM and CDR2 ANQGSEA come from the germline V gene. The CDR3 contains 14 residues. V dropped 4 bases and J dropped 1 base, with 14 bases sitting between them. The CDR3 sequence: CSVGVGGFSYEQYF. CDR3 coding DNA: TGCAGCGTTGGTGTCGGCGGATTTTCCTACGAGCAGTACTTC.

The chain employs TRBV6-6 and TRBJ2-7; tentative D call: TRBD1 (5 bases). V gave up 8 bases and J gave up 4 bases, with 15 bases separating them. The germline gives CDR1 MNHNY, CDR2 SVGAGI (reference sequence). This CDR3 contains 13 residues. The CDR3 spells CASRSETGYEQYF. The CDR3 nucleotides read TGTGCCAGCCGAAGCGAAACAGGTTACGAGCAGTACTTC.

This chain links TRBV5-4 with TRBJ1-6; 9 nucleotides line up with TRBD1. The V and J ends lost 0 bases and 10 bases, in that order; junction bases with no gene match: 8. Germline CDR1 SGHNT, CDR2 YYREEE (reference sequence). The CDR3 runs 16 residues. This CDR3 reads CASSLARQGVGSPLHF. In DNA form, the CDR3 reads TGTGCCAGCAGCTTGGCCAGACAGGGGGTAGGATCACCCCTCCACTTT.

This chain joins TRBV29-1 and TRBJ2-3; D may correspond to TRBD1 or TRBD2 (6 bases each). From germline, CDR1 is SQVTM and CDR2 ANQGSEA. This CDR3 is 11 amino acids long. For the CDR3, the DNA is TGCGGAGGGGGGAGCACAGATACGCAGTATTTT. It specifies CGGGSTDTQYF.

Here the CDR3 reads CSAGGSYEQYF. The DNA for the CDR3 is TGCAGCGCGGGGGGCAGCTACGAGCAGTACTTC. The chain is built from TRBV29-1 and TRBJ2-7; a weak D match, TRBD2 (7 bases). V shed 7 bases and J shed 3 bases, with 10 bases lying between them. The CDR3 is made up of 11 amino acids. The germline V gene encodes CDR1 SQVTM and CDR2 ANQGSEA.

CDR3 amino acids: CASSILGGNTEAFF. CDR3 coding DNA: TGTGCCAGTAGTATTTTAGGCGGGAACACTGAAGCTTTCTTT. The gene calls are TRBV19 and TRBJ1-1; no definite D call. Germline CDR1 is LNHDA and CDR2 is SQIVND (reference sequence). The length of the CDR3 is 14 residues. Trimming removed 3 bases from V and 1 base from J, with 9 bases in between.

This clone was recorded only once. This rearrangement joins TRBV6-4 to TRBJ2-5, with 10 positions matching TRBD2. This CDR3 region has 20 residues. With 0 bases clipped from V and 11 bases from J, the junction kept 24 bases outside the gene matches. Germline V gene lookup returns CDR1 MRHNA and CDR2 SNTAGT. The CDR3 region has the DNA TGTGCCAGCAGTGACTCGATGTCTCTGGCTAGCGGGAGTGATGGAGAAGAGCAGTACTTC. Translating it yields CASSDSMSLASGSDGEEQYF.

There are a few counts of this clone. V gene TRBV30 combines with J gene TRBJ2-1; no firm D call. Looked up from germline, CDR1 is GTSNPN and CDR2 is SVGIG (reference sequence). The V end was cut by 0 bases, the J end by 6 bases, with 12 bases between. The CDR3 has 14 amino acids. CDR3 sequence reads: CAWSVVQVPNEQFF. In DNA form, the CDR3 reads TGTGCCTGGAGTGTGGTCCAGGTCCCCAATGAGCAGTTCTTC.

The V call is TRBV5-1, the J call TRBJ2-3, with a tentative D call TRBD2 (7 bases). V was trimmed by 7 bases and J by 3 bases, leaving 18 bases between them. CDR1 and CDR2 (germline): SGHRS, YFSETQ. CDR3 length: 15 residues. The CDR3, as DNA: TGCGCCAGCCACGGACGGGGGGCGATGACAGATACGCAGTATTTT. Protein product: CASHGRGAMTDTQYF.

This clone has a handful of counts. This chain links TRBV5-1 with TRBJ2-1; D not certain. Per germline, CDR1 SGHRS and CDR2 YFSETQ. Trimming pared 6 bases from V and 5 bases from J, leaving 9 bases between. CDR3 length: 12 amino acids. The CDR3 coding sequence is TGCGCCAGCAACCTGGATCACAATGAGCAGTTCTTC. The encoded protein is CASNLDHNEQFF.

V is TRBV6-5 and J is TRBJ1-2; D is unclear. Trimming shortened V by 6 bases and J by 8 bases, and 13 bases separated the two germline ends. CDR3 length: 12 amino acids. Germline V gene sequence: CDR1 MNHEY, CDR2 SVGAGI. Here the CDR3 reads CASRRQLGGYTF. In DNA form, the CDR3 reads TGTGCCAGCAGACGGCAGCTTGGAGGCTACACCTTC.

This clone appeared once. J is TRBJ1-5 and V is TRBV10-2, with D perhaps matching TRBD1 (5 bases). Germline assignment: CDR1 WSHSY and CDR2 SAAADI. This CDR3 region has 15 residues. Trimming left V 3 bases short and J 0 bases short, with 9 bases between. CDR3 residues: CASSDYRSSNQPQHF. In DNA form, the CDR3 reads TGCGCCAGCAGTGACTACAGGTCTAGCAATCAGCCCCAGCATTTT.

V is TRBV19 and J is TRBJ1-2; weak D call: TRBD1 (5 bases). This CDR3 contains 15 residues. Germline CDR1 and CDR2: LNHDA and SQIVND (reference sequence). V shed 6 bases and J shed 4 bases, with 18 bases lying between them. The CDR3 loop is CASRRTSQSGYGYTF. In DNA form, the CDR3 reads TGTGCCAGTAGGCGGACATCACAGTCGGGCTATGGCTACACCTTC.

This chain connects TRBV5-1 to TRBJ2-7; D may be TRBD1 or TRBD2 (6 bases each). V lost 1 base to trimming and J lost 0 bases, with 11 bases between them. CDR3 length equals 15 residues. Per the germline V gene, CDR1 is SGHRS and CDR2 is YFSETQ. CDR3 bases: TGCGCCAGCAGCTTGCTGGGGGGCAGCTCCTACGAGCAGTACTTC. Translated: CASSLLGGSSYEQYF.

CDR3 loop: CASSLDLVFF. In nucleotides, the CDR3 is TGTGCCAGCAGCTTAGATTTGGTGTTCTTC. The chain joins TRBV11-2 to TRBJ2-1; D is uncertain. The CDR3 loop spans 10 amino acids. The V gene's germline CDR1 is SGHAT and CDR2 FQNNGV. Trimming took 0 bases from V and 15 from J, leaving 6 bases between them.

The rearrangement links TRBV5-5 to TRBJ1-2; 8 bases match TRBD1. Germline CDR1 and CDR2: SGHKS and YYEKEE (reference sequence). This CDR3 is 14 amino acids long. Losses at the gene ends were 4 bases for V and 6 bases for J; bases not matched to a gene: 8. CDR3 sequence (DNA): TGTGCCAGCAGCACAGCAGGGGGCAGGGATGGCTACACCTTC. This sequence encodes CASSTAGGRDGYTF. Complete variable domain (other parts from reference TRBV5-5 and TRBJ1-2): DAGVTQSPTHLIKTRGQQVTLRCSPISGHKSVSWYQQVLGQGPQFIFQYYEKEERGRGNFPDRFSARQFPNYSSELNVNALLLGDSALYLCASSTAGGRDGYTFGSGTRLTVV.

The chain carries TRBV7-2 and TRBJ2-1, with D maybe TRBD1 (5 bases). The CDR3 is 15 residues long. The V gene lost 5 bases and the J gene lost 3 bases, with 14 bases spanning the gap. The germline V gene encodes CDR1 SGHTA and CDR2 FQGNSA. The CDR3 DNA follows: TGTGCCAGCAGCCCCCCAGGGTCCTTCTACAATGAGCAGTTCTTC. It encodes CASSPPGSFYNEQFF.

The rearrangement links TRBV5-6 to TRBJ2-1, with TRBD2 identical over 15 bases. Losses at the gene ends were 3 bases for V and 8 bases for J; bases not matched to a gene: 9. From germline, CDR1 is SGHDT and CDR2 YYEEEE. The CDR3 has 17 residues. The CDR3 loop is CASSSGTSGRPGDEQFF. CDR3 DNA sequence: TGTGCCAGCAGCTCGGGGACTAGCGGGAGGCCTGGGGATGAGCAGTTCTTC.

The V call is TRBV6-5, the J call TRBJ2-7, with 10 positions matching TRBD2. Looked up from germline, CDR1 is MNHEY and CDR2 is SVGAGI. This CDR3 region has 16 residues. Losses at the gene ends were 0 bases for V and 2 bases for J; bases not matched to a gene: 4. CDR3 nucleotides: TGTGCCAGCAGTTACTCGTATAGCGGGAGGCCCTACGAGCAGTACTTC. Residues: CASSYSYSGRPYEQYF.

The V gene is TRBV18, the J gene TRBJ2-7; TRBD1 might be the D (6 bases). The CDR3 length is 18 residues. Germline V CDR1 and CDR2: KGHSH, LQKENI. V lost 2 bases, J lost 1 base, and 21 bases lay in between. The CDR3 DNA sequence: TGTGCCAGCTCACCAAGAGGACAGAGATCCGCTGTTTCCTACGAGCAGTACTTC. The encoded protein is CASSPRGQRSAVSYEQYF. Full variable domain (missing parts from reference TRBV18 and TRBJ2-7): NAGVMQNPRHLVRRRGQEARLRCSPMKGHSHVYWYRQLPEEGLKFMVYLQKENIIDESGMPKERFSAEFPKEGPSILRIQQVVRGDSAAYFCASSPRGQRSAVSYEQYFGPGTRLTVT.

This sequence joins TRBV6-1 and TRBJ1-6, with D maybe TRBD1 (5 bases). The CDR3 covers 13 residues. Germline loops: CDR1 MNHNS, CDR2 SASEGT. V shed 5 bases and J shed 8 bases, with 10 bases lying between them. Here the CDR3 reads CASSSQGDSPLHF. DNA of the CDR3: TGTGCCAGCAGTTCCCAAGGGGATTCACCCCTCCACTTT.

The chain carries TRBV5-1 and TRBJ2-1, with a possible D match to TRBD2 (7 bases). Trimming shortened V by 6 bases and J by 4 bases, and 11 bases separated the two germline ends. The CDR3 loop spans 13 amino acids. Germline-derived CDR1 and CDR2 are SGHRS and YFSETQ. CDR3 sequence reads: CASTGEGYNEQFF. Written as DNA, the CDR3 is TGCGCCAGCACAGGGGAGGGGTACAATGAGCAGTTCTTC.

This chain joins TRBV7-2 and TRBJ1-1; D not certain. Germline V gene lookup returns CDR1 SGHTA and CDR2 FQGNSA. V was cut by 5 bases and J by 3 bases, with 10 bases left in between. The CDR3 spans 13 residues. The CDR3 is CASSLTTDTEAFF. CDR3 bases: TGTGCCAGCAGCCTAACCACGGACACTGAAGCTTTCTTT.

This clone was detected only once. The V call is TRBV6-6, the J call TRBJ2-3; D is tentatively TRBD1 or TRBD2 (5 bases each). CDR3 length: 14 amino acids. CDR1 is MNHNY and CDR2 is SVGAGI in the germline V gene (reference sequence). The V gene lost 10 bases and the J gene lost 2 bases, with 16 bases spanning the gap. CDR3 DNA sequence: TGTGCCATCTCACCGGGACCAGTCACAGATACGCAGTATTTT. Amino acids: CAISPGPVTDTQYF.

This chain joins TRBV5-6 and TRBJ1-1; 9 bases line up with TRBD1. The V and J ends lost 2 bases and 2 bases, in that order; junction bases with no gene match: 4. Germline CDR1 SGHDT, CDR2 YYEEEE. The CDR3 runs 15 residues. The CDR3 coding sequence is TGTGCCAGCAGCTTTGGGGACAGGGAAAACACTGAAGCTTTCTTT. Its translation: CASSFGDRENTEAFF.

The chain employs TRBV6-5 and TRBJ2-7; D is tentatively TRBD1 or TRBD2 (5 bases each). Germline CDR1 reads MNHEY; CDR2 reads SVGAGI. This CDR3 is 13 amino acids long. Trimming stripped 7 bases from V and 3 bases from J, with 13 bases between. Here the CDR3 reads CASTGTASYEQYF. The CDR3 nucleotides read TGTGCCAGCACCGGGACGGCGAGCTACGAGCAGTACTTC.